The present T cell receptor beta chain was sequenced within a study of immune cell composition in non-small cell lung cancer (dated by TCRdb to about 2017). For context, the study as a whole: Histologic subtype, mostly lung adenocarcinoma or squamous cell carcinoma, was determined with H&E together with p63, CK5, Napsin A and TTF-1 immunohistochemistry. Adaptive Biotechnologies TCR-beta sequencing was carried out on over 32 paired NSCLC tumour and non-adjacent lung specimens, as well as on roughly 26 tumour-only specimens. For supplementary cohort #1, made up of around ten lung adenocarcinoma cases, paired tumour/lung TCR-beta sequencing was done and TIL populations were generated so that tumour reactivity could be assessed. A few tumour specimens that had TCR-beta data belonged to rare histological subtypes and were left out of the subtype comparisons. The investigation overall reported the following: Nearly half of NSCLC cases had tumour-associated clones >0.5%, with approximately 76% of squamous carcinomas showing such clones compared with under 35% of adenocarcinomas. Lung squamous cell carcinoma tumours had significantly higher Top 10 clone scores and productive clonality than lung adenocarcinoma tumours. The reactivity cohort was only 9 to 11 cases, and tumour-reactive clones were not shown to share sequences with the dominant in vivo tumour-associated clones. No significant correlation was found between smoking pack-years and tumour TCR-beta clonality. Across under 12 adenocarcinoma cases, the maximal tumour-associated clone frequency showed a strong correlation with TIL tumour reactivity, but overall clonality showed no such correlation.

The CDR3 covers 15 residues, taking in both the cysteine and the phenylalanine. Kept here is only the CDR3 DNA, which spans 45 bases and is read in frame from base 1. The CDR1 and CDR2 encoded by the germline V gene are LGHNA and YNFKEQ. V and J lose 8 bases and 6 bases, and a span of 19 bases separates them. TCR-beta CDR3 regions were amplified from genomic DNA by a two-step multiplex PCR, with the second step adding Illumina-compatible adaptors. TCR-beta immunosequencing was performed on an Illumina platform as a commercial immunoSEQ service. The published analysis was carried out like this. Repertoires were summarised as Top 10 Clones, the percentage of T-cell templates from the ten most frequent sequences, and productive clonality. Values for productive clonality spanned 0 to 1, where a value of 1 indicated a monoclonal population. Tumour-associated clones were defined as sequences comprising at least 0.1% of tumour T-cell templates but absent from matched non-adjacent lung, identified via log10 scatter plots. Two-group comparisons used Student's t-tests, stages used ANOVA, and relationships used linear regression, analysed in GraphPad Prism7 and R. Here the immuneACCESS table is served through TCRdb, limited to in-frame sequences with V and J called. Missing clones are a known gap in these copies; in checked studies unresolved V genes cover under half, and the rest lacks a known reason. V, J and clone size reflect that table, while D and trimming were determined from the DNA. This sample has about 6,600 clones in its table, and more than 65% of those were observed once. The ten largest clonotypes hold roughly 14% of the sample.

Frozen aliquots of unsorted single-cell suspensions were used for genomic DNA extraction with the QIAamp DNA kit. The tumour samples consisted of surgically resected non-small cell lung cancer tissue. Tissues arrived within 2 hours of resection and were immediately processed into single-cell suspensions. Tissue was mechanically dissociated and enzymatically digested with DNase I, collagenase I and hyaluronidase for about 30 minutes at 37 °C, then filtered and RBC-lysed. Comment on this clone: There is no known antigen for this receptor. Per-base qualities were not stored, and no clone one base away is much larger.

Sequencing was performed on lung tumor tissue. The source of this sequence is a human donor with non-small cell lung cancer. The chain is made from TRBV4-2 and TRBJ2-2; matching of 6 bases hints at TRBD1 as the D gene. The nucleotides are TGTGCCAGCCAAGGGCAGGGGAAGATGTCCGGGGAGCTGTTTTTT. Translated, this is CASQGQGKMSGELFF.